Each of the 13 T cell receptor beta chains below was sequenced from the same sample in a study of cytomegalovirus exposure and HLA in healthy donors. Clones were read by immunoSEQ multiplex PCR, and TCRdb kept only the in-frame ones, dropping some. The table lists about 140,000 clones, roughly nine tenths of them singletons. The sequenced sample was PBMCs. These receptors all stem from a man younger than 35 in good health and CMV-seronegative.

The V gene is TRBV4-1, the J gene TRBJ2-4, with 14 bases fitting TRBD2. There are 18 residues in the CDR3. The germline V gene encodes CDR1 MGHRA and CDR2 YSYEKL. Trimming removed 1 base from V and 3 bases from J; junction bases left unmatched: 5. CDR3 loop: CASSQGLAGGRVKNIQYF. The CDR3 DNA sequence: TGCGCCAGCAGCCAAGGACTAGCGGGGGGGCGGGTCAAAAACATTCAGTACTTC.

The V gene is TRBV6-6, the J gene TRBJ1-4; perhaps TRBD1 as D (6 bases). Germline lookup yields CDR1 MNHNY and CDR2 SVGAGI (reference sequence). This CDR3 spans 15 amino acids. Deletions cut 4 bases from V and 5 bases from J, with 14 bases between. The CDR3 DNA reads TGTGCCAGCAGTTCACCGGACAGACTCAATGAAAAACTGTTTTTT. It codes for CASSSPDRLNEKLFF.

The chain combines TRBV7-6 with TRBJ2-7, with 11 bases identical to TRBD2. This CDR3 is 20 amino acids long. The V gene's germline CDR1 is SGHVS and CDR2 FNYEAQ. With 1 base clipped from V and 5 bases from J, the junction kept 19 bases outside the gene matches. In nucleotides, the CDR3 is TGTGCCAGCAGCTTAGGCCCCCGGGGGTTAACTAGCGGGAGTAGGCACGAGCAGTACTTC. Protein: CASSLGPRGLTSGSRHEQYF.

The chain joins TRBV2 to TRBJ2-7, with 14 bases aligning to TRBD2. Per germline, CDR1 SNHLY and CDR2 FYNNEI. This CDR3 spans 16 amino acids. After removal of 3 bases from V and 6 bases from J, the junction contained 7 bases not matched to a gene. CDR3 protein: CASSEVRGLAGVEQYF. CDR3 nucleotide sequence: TGTGCCAGCAGTGAGGTTAGGGGACTAGCGGGAGTCGAGCAGTACTTC.

This chain connects TRBV19 to TRBJ2-7; possible D gene TRBD1, 5 bases. The CDR3 extends over 13 amino acids. Germline lookup yields CDR1 LNHDA and CDR2 SQIVND (reference sequence). The germline V and J ends were trimmed by 5 bases and 3 bases, with 11 bases remaining between them. The CDR3 spells CASSPLDSYEQYF. Written as DNA, the CDR3 is TGTGCCAGTAGTCCCTTAGACAGCTACGAGCAGTACTTC.

This chain uses TRBV18 with TRBJ2-2, with 9 bases aligning to TRBD2. Germline values: CDR1 KGHSH, CDR2 LQKENI. The CDR3 length is 18 residues. The junction had 15 bases not matched to a gene; V was cut back by 3 bases and J by 7 bases. The CDR3 region is CASSPNTGLARPDGELFF. DNA for the CDR3: TGTGCCAGCTCACCTAACACAGGACTAGCGCGACCCGACGGGGAGCTGTTTTTT. Using reference TRBV18 and TRBJ2-2 for the parts outside the CDR3, the full variable domain is NAGVMQNPRHLVRRRGQEARLRCSPMKGHSHVYWYRQLPEEGLKFMVYLQKENIIDESGMPKERFSAEFPKEGPSILRIQQVVRGDSAAYFCASSPNTGLARPDGELFFGEGSRLTVL.

DNA of the CDR3: TGCAGCGCGGGACAGGCCTACGAGCAGTACTTC. This translates into CSAGQAYEQYF. V usage is TRBV29-1 and J usage is TRBJ2-7; 8 positions agree with TRBD1. Germline V lookup: CDR1 SQVTM, CDR2 ANQGSEA. The J segment lost 2 bases and the V segment lost 7 bases, leaving 1 base of the junction unmatched. The CDR3 is 11 residues long.

This clone was found once. The chain employs TRBV15 and TRBJ2-7; 9 bases match TRBD1. This CDR3 region has 14 residues. The germline gives CDR1 LNHNV, CDR2 YYDKDF (reference sequence). With 3 bases clipped from V and 3 bases from J, the junction kept 3 bases outside the gene matches. The CDR3, as DNA: TGTGCCACCAGCAGGGGACAGGGAGACTACGAGCAGTACTTC. This gives the protein CATSRGQGDYEQYF.

V is TRBV6-5 and J is TRBJ2-5, with 8 positions matching TRBD2. CDR3 size: 16 residues. After removal of 2 bases from V and 1 base from J, the junction contained 6 bases not matched to a gene. CDR1 MNHEY and CDR2 SVGAGI come from the germline V gene. CDR3 nucleotides: TGTGCCAGCAGTTACAAAACGGGGGGGCCCCAAGAGACCCAGTACTTC. This sequence encodes CASSYKTGGPQETQYF.

This sequence joins TRBV7-2 and TRBJ2-5; perhaps TRBD2 as D (6 bases). Germline CDR1 SGHTA, CDR2 FQGNSA. Between the trimmed V and J ends, which lost 5 bases and 2 bases, there was a span of 12 bases. This CDR3 region has 14 residues. CDR3 loop: CASSPWGGQETQYF. DNA for the CDR3: TGTGCCAGCAGCCCGTGGGGAGGACAAGAGACCCAGTACTTC. Complete variable domain (other parts from reference TRBV7-2 and TRBJ2-5): GAGVSQSPSNKVTEKGKDVELRCDPISGHTALYWYRQSLGQGLEFLIYFQGNSAPDKSGLPSDRFSAERTGGSVSTLTIQRTQQEDSAVYLCASSPWGGQETQYFGPGTRLLVL.

This clone came up a few times. The chain couples TRBV19 to TRBJ1-2; TRBD1 agrees at 9 bases. Germline values: CDR1 LNHDA, CDR2 SQIVND (reference sequence). The CDR3 sequence is 12 residues long. V lost 10 bases, J lost 7 bases, and 7 bases stayed unmatched. CDR3 in amino acids: CATTTGGSGYTF. CDR3 nucleotides: TGTGCCACTACAACAGGGGGCTCTGGCTACACCTTC.

Here the CDR3 reads CASSPSGQKETQYF. DNA for the CDR3: TGTGCCAGCAGTCCTAGCGGACAGAAAGAGACCCAGTACTTC. The chain recombines TRBV6-1 with TRBJ2-5; D is perhaps TRBD2 (7 bases). The CDR3 spans 14 residues. Deletions cut 5 bases from V and 3 bases from J, with 13 bases between. CDR1 and CDR2 from the germline V gene are MNHNS and SASEGT.

The gene calls are TRBV19 and TRBJ1-2, with 7 bases matching TRBD1. The CDR3 runs to 14 residues. Germline trimming cut 3 bases from V and 3 bases from J; bases unmatched to any gene: 4. In germline, CDR1 is LNHDA, CDR2 SQIVND (reference sequence). The CDR3 DNA follows: TGTGCCAGTAGTATGGGGCAGGGGGACTATGGCTACACCTTC. Translation gives CASSMGQGDYGYTF.